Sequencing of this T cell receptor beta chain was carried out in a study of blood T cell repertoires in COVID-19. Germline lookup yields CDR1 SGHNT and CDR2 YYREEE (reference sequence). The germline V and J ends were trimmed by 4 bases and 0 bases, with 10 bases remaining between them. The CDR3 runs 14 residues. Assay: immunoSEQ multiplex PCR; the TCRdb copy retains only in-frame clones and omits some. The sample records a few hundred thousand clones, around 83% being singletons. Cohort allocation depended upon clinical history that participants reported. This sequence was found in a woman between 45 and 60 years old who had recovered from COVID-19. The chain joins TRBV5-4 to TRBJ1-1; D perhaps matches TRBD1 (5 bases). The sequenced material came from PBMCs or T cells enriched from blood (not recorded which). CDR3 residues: CASSQQTVNTEAFF. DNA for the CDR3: TGTGCCAGCAGCCAACAGACAGTGAACACTGAAGCTTTCTTT.